A single count supports the clone carrying this T cell receptor (beta chain). Its antigen is unidentified. A junction end diverges from the germline sequence, so it may reflect a read error. This sample stems from a study of beta chain features in type 1 diabetes. Study context: Similarity in age, gender and cell yields was seen between patients and healthy donors. General observations from the study: Sequencing the cDNA could make cells with high TCR expression show up more than they should. Any HLA-type effect on TCRB rearrangement remained unresolved here. Type 1 diabetes patients had moderately but significantly shorter TCRB CDR3s in all four CD4+ subsets.

From germline, CDR1 is SGHNT and CDR2 YYREEE (reference sequence). The CDR3 covers 12 residues. Of the isolated RNA, all was reverse transcribed, and so the sequenced material was expressed TCRB transcripts. Reads from naive, central memory and regulatory T cell samples averaged roughly 3.8 million. The table came from immunoSEQ multiplex PCR; TCRdb's copy has only in-frame clones and leaves some out. The sample lists about 240,000 clones, over 11% occurring once. The source material was naive CD4+ T cells from blood. The clonotype was recovered from a man aged 30 to 45 with type 1 diabetes. This chain joins TRBV5-4 and TRBJ1-2; TRBD1 aligns across 7 bases. CDR3 nucleotide sequence: TGTGCCAGCAGCGAAAGACAAGGGGGCCAAGTCTTC. Encoded protein: CASSERQGGQVF.